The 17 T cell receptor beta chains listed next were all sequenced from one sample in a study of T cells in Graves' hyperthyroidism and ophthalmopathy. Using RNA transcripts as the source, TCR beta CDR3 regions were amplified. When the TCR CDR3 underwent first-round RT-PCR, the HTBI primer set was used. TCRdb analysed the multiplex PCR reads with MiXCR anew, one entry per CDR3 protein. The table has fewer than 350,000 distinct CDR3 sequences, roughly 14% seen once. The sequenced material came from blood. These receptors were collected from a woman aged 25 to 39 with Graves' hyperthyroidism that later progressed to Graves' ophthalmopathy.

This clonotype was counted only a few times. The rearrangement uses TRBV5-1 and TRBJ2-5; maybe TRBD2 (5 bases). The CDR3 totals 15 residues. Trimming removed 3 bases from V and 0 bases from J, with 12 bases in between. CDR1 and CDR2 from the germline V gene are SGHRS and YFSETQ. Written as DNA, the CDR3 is TGCGCCAGCAGCTACCGTGGAGCGGACCAAGAGACCCAGTACTTC. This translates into CASSYRGADQETQYF.

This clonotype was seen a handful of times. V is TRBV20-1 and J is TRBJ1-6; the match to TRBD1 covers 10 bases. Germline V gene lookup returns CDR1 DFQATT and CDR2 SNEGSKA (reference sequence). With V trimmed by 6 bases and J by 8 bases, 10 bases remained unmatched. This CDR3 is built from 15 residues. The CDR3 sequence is CSAPPGQGNDSPLHF. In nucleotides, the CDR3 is TGCAGTGCGCCTCCGGGACAGGGGAACGATTCACCCCTCCACTTT.

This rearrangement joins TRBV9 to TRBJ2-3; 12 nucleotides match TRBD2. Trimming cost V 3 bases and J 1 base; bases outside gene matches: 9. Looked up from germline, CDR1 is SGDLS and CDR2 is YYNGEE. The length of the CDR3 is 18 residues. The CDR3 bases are TGTGCCAGCAGCGCGGGTACTAGCGGGAGGTTTGGCACAGATACGCAGTATTTT. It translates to CASSAGTSGRFGTDTQYF.

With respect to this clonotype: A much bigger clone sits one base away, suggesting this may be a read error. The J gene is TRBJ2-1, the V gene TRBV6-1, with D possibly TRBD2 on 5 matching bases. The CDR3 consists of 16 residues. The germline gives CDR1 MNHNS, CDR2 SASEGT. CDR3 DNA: TGTGCCGGCAGAGAGCCCGGGAAGGGCTCCTACAATGAGCAGTTCTTC. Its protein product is CAGREPGKGSYNEQFF.

The CDR3 coding sequence is TGTGCCAGCAGTCAAACAGAACGAAACATTCAGTACTTC. It translates to CASSQTERNIQYF. The V and J genes are TRBV6-1 and TRBJ2-4; D gene unclear. V lost 5 bases and J 6 bases, leaving 11 bases between the germline ends. Germline assignment: CDR1 MNHNS and CDR2 SASEGT. This CDR3 is built from 13 residues.

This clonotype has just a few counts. CDR3 in DNA: TGTGCCAGCAGTCCGGGAGAGAGGAATGAGCAGTTCTTC. This sequence encodes CASSPGERNEQFF. J is TRBJ2-1 and V is TRBV12-3 or TRBV12-4; maybe TRBD2 (6 bases). Deletions cut 5 bases from V and 7 bases from J, with 12 bases between. The CDR3 extends over 13 amino acids.

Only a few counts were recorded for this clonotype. CDR3 coding DNA: TGCGCCAGCAGCTTGGGGTGGGCCTACGAGCAGTACTTC. This encodes CASSLGWAYEQYF. This chain joins TRBV5-1 and TRBJ2-7, with D hard to call. CDR1 and CDR2 from the germline V gene are SGHRS and YFSETQ. The V and J ends lost 0 bases and 2 bases respectively, with 6 bases between them. The CDR3 totals 13 residues.

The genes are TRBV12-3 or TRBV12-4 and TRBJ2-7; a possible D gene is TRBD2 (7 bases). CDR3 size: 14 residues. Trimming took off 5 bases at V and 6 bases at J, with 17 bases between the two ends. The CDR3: CASSGLGGGAEQYF. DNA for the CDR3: TGTGCCAGCAGTGGCCTAGGGGGAGGGGCCGAGCAGTACTTC.

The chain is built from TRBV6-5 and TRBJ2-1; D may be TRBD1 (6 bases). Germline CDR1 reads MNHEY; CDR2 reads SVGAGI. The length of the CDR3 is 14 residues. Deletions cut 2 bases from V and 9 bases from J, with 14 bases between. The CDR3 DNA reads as TGTGCCAGCAGTTACATCAGGGGAACGAGTGAGCAGTTCTTC. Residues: CASSYIRGTSEQFF.

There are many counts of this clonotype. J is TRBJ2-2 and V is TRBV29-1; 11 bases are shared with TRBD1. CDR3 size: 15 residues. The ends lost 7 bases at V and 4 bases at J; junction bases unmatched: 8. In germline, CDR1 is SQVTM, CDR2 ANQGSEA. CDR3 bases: TGCAGCGGTGGACAGGGGGCGCGAGGCACCGGGGAGCTGTTTTTT. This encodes CSGGQGARGTGELFF.

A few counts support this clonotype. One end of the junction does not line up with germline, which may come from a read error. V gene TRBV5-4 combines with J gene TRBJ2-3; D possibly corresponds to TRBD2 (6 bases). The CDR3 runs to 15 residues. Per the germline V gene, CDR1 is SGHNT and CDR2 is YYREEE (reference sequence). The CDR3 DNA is TGTGCCAGCAGCTTGGATAGCGGCTACACAGATGCGCAGTATTTT. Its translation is CASSLDSGYTDAQYF.

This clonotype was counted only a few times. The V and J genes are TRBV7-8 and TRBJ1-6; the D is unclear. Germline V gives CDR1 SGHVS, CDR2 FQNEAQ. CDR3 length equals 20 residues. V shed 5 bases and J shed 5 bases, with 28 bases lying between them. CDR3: CASSPESFPGFDRDNSPLHF. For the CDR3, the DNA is TGTGCCAGCAGCCCAGAGTCCTTTCCGGGATTCGATAGAGATAATTCACCCCTCCACTTT.

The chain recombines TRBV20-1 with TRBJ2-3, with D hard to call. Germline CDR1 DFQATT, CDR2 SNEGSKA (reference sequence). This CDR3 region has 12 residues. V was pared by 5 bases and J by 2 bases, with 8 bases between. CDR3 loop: CSAPFFTDTQYF. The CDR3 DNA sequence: TGCAGTGCTCCCTTCTTCACAGATACGCAGTATTTT.

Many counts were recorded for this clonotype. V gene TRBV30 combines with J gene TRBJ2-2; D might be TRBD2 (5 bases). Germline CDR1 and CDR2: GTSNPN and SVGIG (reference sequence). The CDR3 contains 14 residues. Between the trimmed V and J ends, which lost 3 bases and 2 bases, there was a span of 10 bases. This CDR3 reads CAWSGNANTGELFF. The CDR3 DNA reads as TGTGCCTGGAGCGGGAACGCTAACACCGGGGAGCTGTTTTTT.

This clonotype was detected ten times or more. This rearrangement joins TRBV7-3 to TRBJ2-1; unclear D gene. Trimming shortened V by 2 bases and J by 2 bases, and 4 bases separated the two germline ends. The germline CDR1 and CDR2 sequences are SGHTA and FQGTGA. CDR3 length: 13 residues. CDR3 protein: CASSLGTYNEQFF. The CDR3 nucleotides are TGTGCCAGCAGCTTAGGGACCTACAATGAGCAGTTCTTC. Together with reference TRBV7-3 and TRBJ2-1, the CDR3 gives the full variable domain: GAGVSQTPSNKVTEKGKYVELRCDPISGHTALYWYRQSLGQGPEFLIYFQGTGAADDSGLPNDRFFAVRPEGSVSTLKIQRTERGDSAVYLCASSLGTYNEQFFGPGTRLTVL.

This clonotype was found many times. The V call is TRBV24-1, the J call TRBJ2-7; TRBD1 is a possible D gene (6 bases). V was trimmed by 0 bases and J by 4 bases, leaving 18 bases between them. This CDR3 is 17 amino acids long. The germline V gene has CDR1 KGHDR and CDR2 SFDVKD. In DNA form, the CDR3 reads TGTGCCACCAGTGATTTGCACCTGACAGGTTTGGATTACGAGCAGTACTTC. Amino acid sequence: CATSDLHLTGLDYEQYF.

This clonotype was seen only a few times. The CDR3 DNA sequence: TGTGCCAGCAGTGCCTCCCGATTTACTAAGCTAGCCGTCAGTGTCCCCGGGGAGCTGTTTTTT. Its translation: CASSASRFTKLAVSVPGELFF. The rearrangement links TRBV6-4 to TRBJ2-2, with D possibly matching TRBD2 (5 bases). V dropped 4 bases and J dropped 6 bases, with 33 bases sitting between them. CDR3 length equals 21 residues. Per germline, CDR1 MRHNA and CDR2 SNTAGT.